Presented here are 9 T cell receptor beta chains from one specimen sequenced in a study of T cells after posttransplantation cyclophosphamide. Data came from immunoSEQ multiplex PCR; TCRdb stores just in-frame clones and leaves some out. Counted here are about 5,000 clones, approximately 75% occurring once; the ten biggest clones make up 30% to 40%. Treatment was busulfan-fludarabine conditioning, a marrow graft, and cyclophosphamide on days +3 and +4. Sequences were derived from PBMCs, sampled after allogeneic stem cell transplant with posttransplant cyclophosphamide. The origin of the receptors is a male patient aged 60 to 75 who received an allogeneic stem cell transplant from an unrelated donor, was CMV-positive, and had no GVHD. The T cells may partly be graft donor cells.

In this sample, this clone turned up a few times. V and J are TRBV6-1 and TRBJ1-3, with D possibly TRBD1 on 5 matching bases. The CDR3 sequence is 16 residues long. Germline loops: CDR1 MNHNS, CDR2 SASEGT. V was shortened by 4 bases and J by 0 bases, with 13 bases between the two germline ends. CDR3 sequence reads: CASSAGGPTSGNTIYF. DNA of the CDR3: TGTGCCAGCAGTGCGGGGGGTCCTACCTCTGGAAACACCATATATTTT.

The gene calls are TRBV5-6 and TRBJ1-5; no reliable D call. The CDR3 is 15 amino acids. Trimming cost V 4 bases and J 0 bases, with 11 bases left between them. Germline CDR1 and CDR2: SGHDT and YYEEEE. The CDR3 coding sequence is TGTGCCAGCAGCCCCAGAAGATATAGCAATCAGCCCCAGCATTTT. Amino acids: CASSPRRYSNQPQHF. The full variable domain, with the rest looked up from reference TRBV5-6 and TRBJ1-5, is DAGVTQSPTHLIKTRGQQVTLRCSPKSGHDTVSWYQQALGQGPQFIFQYYEEEERQRGNFPDRFSGHQFPNYSSELNVNALLLGDSALYLCASSPRRYSNQPQHFGDGTRLSIL.

This clone occurred a few times. This chain connects TRBV7-2 to TRBJ1-1, with 7 bases that match TRBD1. CDR3 size: 13 residues. The trim removed 10 bases at V and 2 bases at J, leaving 7 bases unmatched. Germline V gives CDR1 SGHTA, CDR2 FQGNSA. For the CDR3, the DNA is TGTGCCACCCGACAGGGCCGAAACACTGAAGCTTTCTTT. Encoded protein: CATRQGRNTEAFF.

The gene calls are TRBV5-1 and TRBJ1-2; tentative D call: TRBD1 (5 bases). This CDR3 is 13 amino acids long. Germline V lookup: CDR1 SGHRS, CDR2 YFSETQ. Trimming cost V 4 bases and J 3 bases, with 10 bases left between them. CDR3 in DNA: TGCGCCAGCAGCATCGACAGCGACTATGGCTACACCTTC. Its translation: CASSIDSDYGYTF. Together with reference TRBV5-1 and TRBJ1-2, the CDR3 gives the full variable domain: KAGVTQTPRYLIKTRGQQVTLSCSPISGHRSVSWYQQTPGQGLQFLFEYFSETQRNKGNFPGRFSGRQFSNSRSEMNVSTLELGDSALYLCASSIDSDYGYTFGSGTRLTVV.

The chain carries TRBV9 and TRBJ2-1, with TRBD2 matching 10 bases. Unmatched junction bases numbered 6, after V lost 4 bases and J lost 5 bases. In germline, CDR1 is SGDLS, CDR2 YYNGEE. The CDR3 is 15 amino acids. The CDR3 protein is CASSPLAGDNNEQFF. Here the CDR3 DNA reads TGTGCCAGCAGCCCCCTAGCGGGAGATAACAATGAGCAGTTCTTC.

The chain uses TRBV28 and TRBJ2-7, with 9 nucleotides matching TRBD2. With V trimmed by 5 bases and J by 3 bases, 11 bases remained unmatched. There are 16 residues in the CDR3. The germline gives CDR1 MDHEN, CDR2 SYDVKM. The CDR3 nucleotides read TGTGCCAGCAGTCAGAACCTGGGCGGGGGGGGCTACGAGCAGTACTTC. Protein product: CASSQNLGGGGYEQYF.

This clone was detected only once. V is TRBV28 and J is TRBJ2-5, with D maybe TRBD1 (5 bases). Germline CDR1 and CDR2: MDHEN and SYDVKM. The CDR3 totals 11 residues. V dropped 10 bases and J dropped 3 bases, with 9 bases sitting between them. CDR3 bases: TGTGCCACCAACAGGAAAGAGACCCAGTACTTC. It is translated as CATNRKETQYF.

This chain links TRBV28 with TRBJ1-2; TRBD1 matches at 9 bases. Trimming took 6 bases from V and 4 from J; bases not matched to a gene: 15. The CDR3 extends over 17 amino acids. In germline, CDR1 is MDHEN, CDR2 SYDVKM. The CDR3 DNA follows: TGTGCCAGCAGCCCTACGGGAGGACAGGGGTTGTCCTATGGCTACACCTTC. This codes for CASSPTGGQGLSYGYTF.

The rearrangement joins TRBV28 to TRBJ1-5; the D gene is possibly TRBD1 (6 bases). CDR1 is MDHEN, CDR2 SYDVKM, per germline. This CDR3 has 17 amino acids. Between the trimmed V and J ends, which lost 5 bases and 2 bases, there was a span of 19 bases. The CDR3 region is CASSPSIGAGGNQPQHF. For the CDR3, the DNA is TGTGCCAGCAGTCCTTCTATTGGGGCAGGGGGCAATCAGCCCCAGCATTTT.